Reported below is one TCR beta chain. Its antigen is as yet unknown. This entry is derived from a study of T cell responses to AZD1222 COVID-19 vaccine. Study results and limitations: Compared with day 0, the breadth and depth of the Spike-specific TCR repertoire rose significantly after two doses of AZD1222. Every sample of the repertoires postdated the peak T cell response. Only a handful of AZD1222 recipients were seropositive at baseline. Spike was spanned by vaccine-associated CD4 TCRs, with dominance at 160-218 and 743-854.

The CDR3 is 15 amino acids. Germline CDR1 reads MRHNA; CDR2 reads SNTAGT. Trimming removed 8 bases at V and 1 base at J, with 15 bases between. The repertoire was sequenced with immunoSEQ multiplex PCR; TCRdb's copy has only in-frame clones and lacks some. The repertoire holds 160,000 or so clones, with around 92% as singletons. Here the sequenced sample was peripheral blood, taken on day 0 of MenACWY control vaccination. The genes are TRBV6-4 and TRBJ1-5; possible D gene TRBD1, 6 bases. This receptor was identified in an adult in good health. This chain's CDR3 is CASLWTVGSNQPQHF. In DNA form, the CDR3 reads TGTGCCAGCCTTTGGACAGTGGGCAGCAATCAGCCCCAGCATTTT.